Following are 23 T cell receptor beta chains from one sample sequenced in a study of T cell responses to AZD1222 COVID-19 vaccine (dated by TCRdb to about 2021). The time point label, read with the paper, signifies: baseline before first vaccination. The receptor library was made with the immunoSEQ multiplex PCR assay. TCRdb carries this immuneACCESS record with in-frame sequences only. Its versions omit some clonotypes, under half of them owing to an unresolved V gene in the studies checked, with the rest unexplained. Across this sample there are some 130,000 clones, with roughly 90% seen only once. Roughly 4% of the sample is held by the ten biggest clonotypes. Specimen: peripheral blood, collected on day 0 of AZD1222 vaccination. The receptors stem from an adult in good health.

The V and J genes are TRBV11-2 and TRBJ2-1, with D hard to call. The length of the CDR3 is 15 residues. V was pared by 0 bases and J by 2 bases, with 8 bases between. CDR1 and CDR2 from the germline V gene are SGHAT and FQNNGV. The CDR3 region has the DNA TGTGCCAGCAGCTTAGAACAAGCCACCTACAATGAGCAGTTCTTC. Translated: CASSLEQATYNEQFF.

This chain uses TRBV25-1 with TRBJ2-1; 8 bases align to TRBD2. This CDR3 is built from 14 residues. Trimming cost V 6 bases and J 9 bases; bases outside gene matches: 10. In germline, CDR1 is MGHDK, CDR2 SYGVNS. CDR3 amino acids: CASSGSGTVSEQFF. The CDR3 DNA follows: TGTGCCAGCAGCGGTAGCGGGACCGTTAGTGAGCAGTTCTTC.

The chain combines TRBV25-1 with TRBJ1-6, with D possibly being TRBD1 (5 bases). This CDR3 comprises 13 residues. Trimming removed 6 bases from V and 7 bases from J, with 10 bases in between. Germline V gene sequence: CDR1 MGHDK, CDR2 SYGVNS. CDR3 in amino acids: CASSTWGNSPLHF. The CDR3 nucleotides read TGTGCCAGCAGCACTTGGGGCAATTCACCCCTCCACTTT.

The rearrangement links TRBV19 to TRBJ1-2, with D unresolved. There are 12 residues in the CDR3. V dropped 7 bases and J dropped 2 bases, with 8 bases sitting between them. Germline CDR1 is LNHDA and CDR2 is SQIVND (reference sequence). CDR3 DNA sequence: TGTGCCAGTACCCGGGCCAACTATGGCTACACCTTC. Protein: CASTRANYGYTF.

This CDR3 reads CASSQSGVAEQYF. The CDR3 region has the DNA TGTGCCAGCTCACAATCAGGGGTAGCCGAGCAGTACTTC. V and J are TRBV18 and TRBJ2-7, with D maybe TRBD1 (6 bases). The length of the CDR3 is 13 residues. Germline values: CDR1 KGHSH, CDR2 LQKENI. The germline V and J ends were trimmed by 4 bases and 6 bases, with 13 bases remaining between them.

This clone showed up just once. The gene calls are TRBV7-2 and TRBJ2-5; weak D call: TRBD1 (5 bases). The V end lost 1 base, the J end lost 1 base, and 10 bases lay between the germline ends. Germline V gene data show CDR1 as SGHTA and CDR2 as FQGNSA. The CDR3 contains 15 residues. The CDR3 region has the DNA TGTGCCAGCAGCTTAGTTGCGACAGTCCAAGAGACCCAGTACTTC. Protein sequence: CASSLVATVQETQYF.

V and J are TRBV19 and TRBJ2-4; 9 nucleotides match TRBD1. The V gene's germline CDR1 is LNHDA and CDR2 SQIVND (reference sequence). V lost 4 bases and J lost 0; bases outside the gene matches: 4. The CDR3 is 16 amino acids. DNA for the CDR3: TGTGCCAGTAGTAGAACAGGGGGCGCAGCCAAAAACATTCAGTACTTC. Amino acids: CASSRTGGAAKNIQYF.

This chain connects TRBV7-2 to TRBJ1-2; D is unclear. Germline CDR1 reads SGHTA; CDR2 reads FQGNSA. This CDR3 is 14 amino acids long. Trimming took off 5 bases at V and 4 bases at J, with 14 bases between the two ends. As DNA, the CDR3 is TGTGCCAGCAGCCCCCGGGTGACGGGCTATGGCTACACCTTC. It encodes CASSPRVTGYGYTF.

The chain joins TRBV21-1 to TRBJ1-1. TRBV21-1 is described as a pseudogene. This CDR3 comprises 14 residues. This chain's CDR3 is CASSNRGVNTEAFF. The CDR3 bases are TGTGCCAGCAGCAACCGGGGGGTGAACACTGAAGCTTTCTTT.

There are a few counts of this clone. This chain joins TRBV11-3 and TRBJ2-2; D might be TRBD2 (6 bases). This CDR3 is 16 amino acids long. Germline-derived CDR1 and CDR2 are SGHNT and YENEEA. V was pared by 5 bases and J by 3 bases, with 16 bases between. CDR3: CASSPAAWGDTGELFF. CDR3 sequence (DNA): TGTGCCAGCAGCCCCGCCGCGTGGGGGGACACCGGGGAGCTGTTTTTT.

The chain recombines TRBV5-1 with TRBJ2-2, with TRBD1 matching 8 bases. There are 12 residues in the CDR3. The V and J ends lost 3 bases and 14 bases, in that order; junction bases with no gene match: 6. CDR1 is SGHRS, CDR2 YFSETQ, per germline. The CDR3 bases are TGCGCCAGCAGCTCCGCAGGGGGCCTTCTGTTTTTT. Translating gives CASSSAGGLLFF.

The rearrangement joins TRBV7-2 to TRBJ2-7, with 8 bases that match TRBD2. With 5 bases clipped from V and 7 bases from J, the junction kept 10 bases outside the gene matches. This CDR3 is built from 14 residues. Germline CDR1 SGHTA, CDR2 FQGNSA. The CDR3 sequence is CASSALAGLLEQYF. For the CDR3, the DNA is TGTGCCAGCAGCGCCCTAGCGGGTCTTTTGGAGCAGTACTTC.

The genes are TRBV6-5 and TRBJ2-7; D is tentatively TRBD1 or TRBD2 (6 bases each). Germline V gives CDR1 MNHEY, CDR2 SVGAGI. The CDR3 has 15 residues. With 2 bases removed from V and 5 bases from J, the gap between germline ends came to 16 bases. The CDR3 reads CASSYGIRGQDEQYF. DNA for the CDR3: TGTGCCAGCAGTTACGGGATCCGGGGGCAGGACGAGCAGTACTTC.

The chain links TRBV24-1 to TRBJ1-5, with a weak D call TRBD1 (5 bases). The V end was cut by 4 bases, the J end by 5 bases, with 11 bases between. The CDR3 sequence is 14 residues long. Germline CDR1 is KGHDR and CDR2 is SFDVKD. CDR3 loop: CATSDTGTDQPQHF. Here the CDR3 DNA reads TGTGCCACCAGTGACACCGGGACGGATCAGCCCCAGCATTTT.

The rearrangement uses TRBV7-8 and TRBJ1-5; the D gene is possibly TRBD1 (6 bases). This CDR3 has 14 residues. Deletions cut 1 base from V and 4 bases from J, with 8 bases between. CDR1 and CDR2 from the germline V gene are SGHVS and FQNEAQ. The CDR3 sequence: CASSLGTANQPQHF. CDR3 nucleotides: TGTGCCAGCAGCTTAGGGACAGCAAATCAGCCCCAGCATTTT.

V is TRBV5-4 and J is TRBJ2-5; D assignment may be TRBD1 or TRBD2 (5 bases each). This CDR3 spans 14 amino acids. V lost 3 bases to trimming and J lost 5 bases, with 14 bases between them. Germline values: CDR1 SGHNT, CDR2 YYREEE (reference sequence). The CDR3 nucleotides are TGTGCCAGCAGCTCGGGGCCCGCCTTGGAGACCCAGTACTTC. Translating gives CASSSGPALETQYF.

The rearrangement joins TRBV25-1 to TRBJ1-2; D is uncertain. Germline-derived CDR1 and CDR2 are MGHDK and SYGVNS. V lost 1 base to trimming and J lost 8 bases, with 11 bases between them. The length of the CDR3 is 13 residues. CDR3 nucleotides: TGTGCCAGCAGTGAATCAACACTACAAGGCTACACCTTC. It codes for CASSESTLQGYTF.

The chain joins TRBV6-4 to TRBJ1-4; D unresolved. Looked up from germline, CDR1 is MRHNA and CDR2 is SNTAGT. Trimming stripped 2 bases from V and 0 bases from J, with 10 bases between. The CDR3 has 16 amino acids. The CDR3 reads CASSDPRSATNEKLFF. For the CDR3, the DNA is TGTGCCAGCAGTGACCCTCGATCGGCAACTAATGAAAAACTGTTTTTT.

The chain has TRBV19 and TRBJ2-7; no clear D gene. The germline V gene has CDR1 LNHDA and CDR2 SQIVND (reference sequence). The CDR3 covers 16 residues. The V end was cut by 6 bases, the J end by 0 bases, with 18 bases between. This chain's CDR3 is CASSPRLDLSSYEQYF. CDR3 coding DNA: TGTGCCAGTAGCCCTAGGTTAGATCTGAGCTCCTACGAGCAGTACTTC.

The chain joins TRBV5-6 to TRBJ2-7; D call uncertain. Trimming cost V 0 bases and J 4 bases, with 5 bases left between them. This CDR3 has 12 amino acids. CDR1 SGHDT and CDR2 YYEEEE come from the germline V gene. This CDR3 is CASSLVQYEQYF. CDR3 DNA sequence: TGTGCCAGCAGCTTGGTTCAGTACGAGCAGTACTTC.

The V and J genes are TRBV28 and TRBJ2-5; unclear D gene. The germline V gene has CDR1 MDHEN and CDR2 SYDVKM. V gave up 3 bases and J gave up 5 bases, with 10 bases separating them. The CDR3 length is 13 residues. This chain's CDR3 is CASSFGLVETQYF. In DNA, the CDR3 is TGTGCCAGCAGTTTCGGCCTGGTGGAGACCCAGTACTTC.

This chain connects TRBV6-1 to TRBJ1-1; D may be TRBD1 (5 bases). The CDR3 spans 11 residues. Trimming pared 5 bases from V and 8 bases from J, leaving 9 bases between. Germline V gene sequence: CDR1 MNHNS, CDR2 SASEGT. This CDR3 is CASSWGVEAFF. CDR3 in DNA: TGTGCCAGCAGTTGGGGCGTAGAAGCTTTCTTT.

This chain uses TRBV5-1 with TRBJ2-7, with 10 bases aligning to TRBD2. This CDR3 is 15 amino acids long. The V segment lost 4 bases and the J segment 3 bases; nucleotides outside the gene matches: 7. CDR1 is SGHRS, CDR2 YFSETQ, per germline. CDR3 amino acids: CASSPSLAGVYEQYF. The CDR3 coding sequence is TGCGCCAGCAGCCCCTCCCTAGCGGGGGTCTACGAGCAGTACTTC.